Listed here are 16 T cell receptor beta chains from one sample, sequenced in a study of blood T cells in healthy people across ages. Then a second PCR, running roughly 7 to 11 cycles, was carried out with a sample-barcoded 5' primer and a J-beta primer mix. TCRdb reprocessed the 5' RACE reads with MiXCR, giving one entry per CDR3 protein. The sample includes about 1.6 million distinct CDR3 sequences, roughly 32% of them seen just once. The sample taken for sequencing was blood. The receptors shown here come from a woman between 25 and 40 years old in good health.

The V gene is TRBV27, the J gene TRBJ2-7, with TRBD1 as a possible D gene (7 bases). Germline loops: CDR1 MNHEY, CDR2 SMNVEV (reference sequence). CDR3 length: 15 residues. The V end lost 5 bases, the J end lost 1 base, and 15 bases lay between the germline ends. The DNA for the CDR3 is TGTGCCAGCAGTCTCCGGAGGGGGCTATCCTACGAGCAGTACTTC. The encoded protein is CASSLRRGLSYEQYF.

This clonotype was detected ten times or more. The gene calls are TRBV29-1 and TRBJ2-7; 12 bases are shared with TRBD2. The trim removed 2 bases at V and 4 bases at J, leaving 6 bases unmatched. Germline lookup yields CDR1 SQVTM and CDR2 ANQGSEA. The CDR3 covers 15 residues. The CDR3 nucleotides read TGCAGCGTTGAACTAGCGGGAGGGTCGGCTTACGAGCAGTACTTC. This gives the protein CSVELAGGSAYEQYF.

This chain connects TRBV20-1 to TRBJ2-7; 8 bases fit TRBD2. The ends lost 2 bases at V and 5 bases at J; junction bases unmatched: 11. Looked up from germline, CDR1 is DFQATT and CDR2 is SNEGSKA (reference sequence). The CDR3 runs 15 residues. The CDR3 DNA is TGCAGTGCTAGACACTCCGGGACTAGGGGGGACGAGCAGTACTTC. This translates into CSARHSGTRGDEQYF.

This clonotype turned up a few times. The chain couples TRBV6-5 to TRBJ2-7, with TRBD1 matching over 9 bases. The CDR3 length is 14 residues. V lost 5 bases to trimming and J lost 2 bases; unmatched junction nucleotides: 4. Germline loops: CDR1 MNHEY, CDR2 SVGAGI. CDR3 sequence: CASSRDRVPYEQYF. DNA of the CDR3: TGTGCCAGCAGTCGGGACAGGGTACCCTACGAGCAGTACTTC.

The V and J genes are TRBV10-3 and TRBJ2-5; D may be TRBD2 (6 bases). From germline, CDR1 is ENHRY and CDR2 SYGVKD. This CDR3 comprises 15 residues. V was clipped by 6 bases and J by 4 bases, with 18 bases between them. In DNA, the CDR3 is TGTGCCATCAGCAAAGGCGGACTAAACGCAGAGACCCAGTACTTC. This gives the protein CAISKGGLNAETQYF.

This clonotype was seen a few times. CDR3: CASSLGQGASQETQYF. Here the CDR3 DNA reads TGCGCCAGCAGCTTAGGACAGGGGGCGTCTCAAGAGACCCAGTACTTC. The chain uses TRBV5-1 and TRBJ2-5; 11 nucleotides match TRBD1. J was trimmed by 2 bases and V by 2 bases; bases with no gene match: 5. Per germline, CDR1 SGHRS and CDR2 YFSETQ. This CDR3 region has 16 residues.

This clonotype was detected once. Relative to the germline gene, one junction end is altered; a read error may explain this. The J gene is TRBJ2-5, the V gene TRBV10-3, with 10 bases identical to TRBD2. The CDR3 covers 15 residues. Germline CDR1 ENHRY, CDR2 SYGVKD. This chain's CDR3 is CAVSTLAGVQETQYF. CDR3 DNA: TGTGCCGTCAGTACCCTAGCGGGGGTCCAAGAGACCCAGTACTTC.

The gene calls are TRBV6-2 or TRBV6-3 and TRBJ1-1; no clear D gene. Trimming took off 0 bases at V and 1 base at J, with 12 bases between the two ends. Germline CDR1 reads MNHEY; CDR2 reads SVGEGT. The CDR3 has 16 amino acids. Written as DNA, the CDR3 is TGTGCCAGCAGTTACTCGAAACGGAGGGAGAACACTGAAGCTTTCTTT. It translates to CASSYSKRRENTEAFF.

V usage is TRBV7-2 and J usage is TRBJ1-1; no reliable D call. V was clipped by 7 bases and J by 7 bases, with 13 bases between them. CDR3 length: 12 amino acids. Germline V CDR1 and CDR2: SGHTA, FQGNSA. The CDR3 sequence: CASTLIPGEAFF. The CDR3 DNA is TGTGCCAGCACCCTCATCCCGGGTGAAGCTTTCTTT.

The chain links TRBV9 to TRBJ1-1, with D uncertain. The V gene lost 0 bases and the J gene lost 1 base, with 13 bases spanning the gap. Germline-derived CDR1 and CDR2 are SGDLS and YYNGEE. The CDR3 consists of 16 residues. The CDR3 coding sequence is TGTGCCAGCAGCGTAGGTTCAGGCCCTGGGAACACTGAAGCTTTCTTT. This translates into CASSVGSGPGNTEAFF.

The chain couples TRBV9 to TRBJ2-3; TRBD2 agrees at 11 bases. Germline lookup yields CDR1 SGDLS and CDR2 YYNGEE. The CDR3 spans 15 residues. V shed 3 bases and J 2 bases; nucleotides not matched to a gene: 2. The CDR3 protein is CASSGSGRDTDTQYF. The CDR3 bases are TGTGCCAGCAGCGGTAGCGGGAGGGACACAGATACGCAGTATTTT.

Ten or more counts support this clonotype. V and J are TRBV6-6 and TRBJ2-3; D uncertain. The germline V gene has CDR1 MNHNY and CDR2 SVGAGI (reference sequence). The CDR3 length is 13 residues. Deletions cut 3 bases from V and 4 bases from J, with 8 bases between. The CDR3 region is CASSYYAADTQYF. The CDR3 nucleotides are TGTGCCAGCAGTTATTACGCCGCAGATACGCAGTATTTT.

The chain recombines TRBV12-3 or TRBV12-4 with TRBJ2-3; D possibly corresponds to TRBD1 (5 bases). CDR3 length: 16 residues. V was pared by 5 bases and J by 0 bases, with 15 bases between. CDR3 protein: CASSARQLTSTDTQYF. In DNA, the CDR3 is TGTGCCAGCAGTGCCCGACAGTTGACGAGCACAGATACGCAGTATTTT.

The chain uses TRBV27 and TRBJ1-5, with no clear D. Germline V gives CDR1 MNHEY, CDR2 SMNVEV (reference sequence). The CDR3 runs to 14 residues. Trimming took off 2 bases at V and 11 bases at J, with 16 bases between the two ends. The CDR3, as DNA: TGTGCCAGCAGTTTAAGGGCGACCTACAATACCCAGCATTTT. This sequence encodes CASSLRATYNTQHF.

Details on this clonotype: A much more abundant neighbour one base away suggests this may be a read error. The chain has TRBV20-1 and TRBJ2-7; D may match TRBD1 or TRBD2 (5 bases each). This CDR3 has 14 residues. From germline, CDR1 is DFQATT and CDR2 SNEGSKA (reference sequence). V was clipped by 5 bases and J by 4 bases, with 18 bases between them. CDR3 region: CSASPGARGYEQYF. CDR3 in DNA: TGCAGTGCTTCCCCCGGGGCTAGAGGGTACGAGCAGTACTTC.

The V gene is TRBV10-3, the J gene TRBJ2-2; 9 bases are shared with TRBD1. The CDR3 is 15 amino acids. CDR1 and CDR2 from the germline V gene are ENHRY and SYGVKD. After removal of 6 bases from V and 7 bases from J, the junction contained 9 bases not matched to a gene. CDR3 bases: TGTGCCATCAGGCTCGTGACAGGGGGAATCGGGGAGCTGTTTTTT. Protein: CAIRLVTGGIGELFF.